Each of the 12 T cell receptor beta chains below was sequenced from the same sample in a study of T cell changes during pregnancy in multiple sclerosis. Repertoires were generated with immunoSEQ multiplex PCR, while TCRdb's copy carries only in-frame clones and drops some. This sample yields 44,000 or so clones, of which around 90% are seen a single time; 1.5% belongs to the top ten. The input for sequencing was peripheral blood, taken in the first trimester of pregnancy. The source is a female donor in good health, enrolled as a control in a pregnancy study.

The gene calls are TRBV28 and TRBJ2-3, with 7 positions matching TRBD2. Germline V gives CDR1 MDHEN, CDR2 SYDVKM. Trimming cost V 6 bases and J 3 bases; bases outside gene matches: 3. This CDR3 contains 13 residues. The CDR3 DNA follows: TGTGCCAGCAGCCCCGGGGGGACAGATACGCAGTATTTT. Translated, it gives CASSPGGTDTQYF.

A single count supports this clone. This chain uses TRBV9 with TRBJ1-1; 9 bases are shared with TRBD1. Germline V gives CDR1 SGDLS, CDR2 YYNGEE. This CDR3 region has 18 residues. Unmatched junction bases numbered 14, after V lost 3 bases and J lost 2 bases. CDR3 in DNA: TGTGCCAGCAGCGACGGTTCTCGGGACAGGGCCTTCAACACTGAAGCTTTCTTT. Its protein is CASSDGSRDRAFNTEAFF.

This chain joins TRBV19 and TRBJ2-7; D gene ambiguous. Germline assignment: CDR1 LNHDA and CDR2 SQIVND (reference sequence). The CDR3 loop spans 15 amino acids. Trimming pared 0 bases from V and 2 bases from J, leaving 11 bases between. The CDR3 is CASSIDGSLAYEQYF. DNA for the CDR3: TGTGCCAGTAGTATAGACGGGTCCTTAGCCTACGAGCAGTACTTC.

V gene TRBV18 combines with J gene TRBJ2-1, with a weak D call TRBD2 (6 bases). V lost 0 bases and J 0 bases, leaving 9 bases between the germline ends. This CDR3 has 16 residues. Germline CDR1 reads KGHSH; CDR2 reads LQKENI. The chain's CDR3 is CASSPPSGSSYNEQFF. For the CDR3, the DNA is TGTGCCAGCTCACCACCTTCCGGGAGCTCCTACAATGAGCAGTTCTTC.

CDR3 in amino acids: CASRDRGGRTEAFF. CDR3 in DNA: TGTGCCAGCAGGGACCGCGGAGGGAGGACTGAAGCTTTCTTT. V and J are TRBV2 and TRBJ1-1; D gene uncertain. The germline CDR1 and CDR2 sequences are SNHLY and FYNNEI. Trimming took 6 bases from V and 5 from J, leaving 16 bases between them. The CDR3 is 14 amino acids.

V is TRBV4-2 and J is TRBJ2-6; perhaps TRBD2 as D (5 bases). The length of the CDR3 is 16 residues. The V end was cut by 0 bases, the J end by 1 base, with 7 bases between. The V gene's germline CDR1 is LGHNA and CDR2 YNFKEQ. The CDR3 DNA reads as TGTGCCAGCAGCCAAGAAGGCGGGTCTGGGGCCAACGTCCTGACTTTC. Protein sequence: CASSQEGGSGANVLTF.

The CDR3 loop is CASRLGQGDRAFF. CDR3 DNA: TGTGCCAGCAGGCTGGGACAGGGAGATCGAGCTTTCTTT. The V gene is TRBV5-4, the J gene TRBJ1-1; 9 nucleotides agree with TRBD1. Trimming at V came to 5 bases and at J to 10 bases, leaving 9 bases not matched to a gene. Germline CDR1 and CDR2: SGHNT and YYREEE (reference sequence). The length of the CDR3 is 13 residues.

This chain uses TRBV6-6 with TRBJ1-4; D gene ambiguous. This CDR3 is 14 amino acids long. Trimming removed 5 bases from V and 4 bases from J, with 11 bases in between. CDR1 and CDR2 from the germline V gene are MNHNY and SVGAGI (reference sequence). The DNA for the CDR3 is TGTGCCAGCAGTCAACGGGGTAGTAATGAAAAACTGTTTTTT. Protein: CASSQRGSNEKLFF.

The CDR3 reads CASSATGGPGTEAFF. DNA for the CDR3: TGTGCCAGCAGTGCTACAGGGGGGCCGGGCACTGAAGCTTTCTTT. The chain combines TRBV6-1 with TRBJ1-1; 8 nucleotides match TRBD1. This CDR3 spans 15 amino acids. The trim removed 4 bases at V and 4 bases at J, leaving 8 bases unmatched. CDR1 is MNHNS, CDR2 SASEGT, per germline.

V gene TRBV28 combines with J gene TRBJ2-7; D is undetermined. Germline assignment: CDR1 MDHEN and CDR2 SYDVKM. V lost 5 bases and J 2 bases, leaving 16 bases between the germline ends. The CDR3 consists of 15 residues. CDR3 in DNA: TGTGCCAGCAGTCCCTTTGAGACTCATGCCTACGAGCAGTACTTC. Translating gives CASSPFETHAYEQYF.

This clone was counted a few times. The CDR3 DNA follows: TGTGCCAGCAGGCCGGGACTCAGCCAATACGAGCAGTACTTC. This codes for CASRPGLSQYEQYF. The rearrangement uses TRBV2 and TRBJ2-7; D may be TRBD2 (6 bases). The germline V gene has CDR1 SNHLY and CDR2 FYNNEI. This CDR3 is built from 14 residues. Trimming left V 6 bases short and J 4 bases short, with 16 bases between. Drawing the rest from reference TRBV2 and TRBJ2-7, the complete variable domain is EPEVTQTPSHQVTQMGQEVILRCVPISNHLYFYWYRQILGQKVEFLVSFYNNEISEKSEIFDDQFSVERPDGSNFTLKIRSTKLEDSAMYFCASRPGLSQYEQYFGPGTRLTVT.

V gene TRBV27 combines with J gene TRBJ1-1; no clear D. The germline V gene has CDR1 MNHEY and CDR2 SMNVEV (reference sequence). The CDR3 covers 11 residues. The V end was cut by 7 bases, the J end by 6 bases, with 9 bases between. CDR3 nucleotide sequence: TGTGCCAGCAAGCGGGCAGCTGAAGCTTTCTTT. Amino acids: CASKRAAEAFF.